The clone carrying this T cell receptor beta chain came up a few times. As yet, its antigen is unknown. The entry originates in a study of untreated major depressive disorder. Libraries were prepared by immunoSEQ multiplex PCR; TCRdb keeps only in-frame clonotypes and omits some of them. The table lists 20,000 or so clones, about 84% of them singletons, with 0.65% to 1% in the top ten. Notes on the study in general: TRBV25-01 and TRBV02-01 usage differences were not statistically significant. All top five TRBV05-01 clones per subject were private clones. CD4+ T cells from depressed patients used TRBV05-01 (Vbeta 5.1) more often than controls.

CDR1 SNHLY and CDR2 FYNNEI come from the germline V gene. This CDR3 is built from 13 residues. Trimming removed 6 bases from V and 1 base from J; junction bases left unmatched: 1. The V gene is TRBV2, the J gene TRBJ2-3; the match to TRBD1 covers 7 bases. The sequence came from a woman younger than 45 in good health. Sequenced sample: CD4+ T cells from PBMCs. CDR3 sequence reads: CASSGQGTDTQYF. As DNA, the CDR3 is TGTGCCAGCAGCGGACAGGGCACAGATACGCAGTATTTT.